This entry concerns a single TCR beta chain. Trimming left V 7 bases short and J 3 bases short, with 19 bases between. Germline V gene sequence: CDR1 MNHEY, CDR2 SMNVEV (reference sequence). This CDR3 is built from 15 residues. The data originate from a study of blood T cell repertoires in COVID-19. Using immunoSEQ multiplex PCR, the repertoire was profiled, and TCRdb retains in-frame clones only, with some absent. The sample includes roughly 70,000 clones, roughly 75% of them seen just once. Material: peripheral blood. The chain recombines TRBV27 with TRBJ2-7; D may be TRBD2 (5 bases). This receptor was obtained from a human donor in a cohort sampled during active COVID-19. CDR3 sequence: CASTLSPGRGYEQYF. CDR3 sequence (DNA): TGTGCCAGCACCCTTTCCCCCGGCCGGGGCTACGAGCAGTACTTC.